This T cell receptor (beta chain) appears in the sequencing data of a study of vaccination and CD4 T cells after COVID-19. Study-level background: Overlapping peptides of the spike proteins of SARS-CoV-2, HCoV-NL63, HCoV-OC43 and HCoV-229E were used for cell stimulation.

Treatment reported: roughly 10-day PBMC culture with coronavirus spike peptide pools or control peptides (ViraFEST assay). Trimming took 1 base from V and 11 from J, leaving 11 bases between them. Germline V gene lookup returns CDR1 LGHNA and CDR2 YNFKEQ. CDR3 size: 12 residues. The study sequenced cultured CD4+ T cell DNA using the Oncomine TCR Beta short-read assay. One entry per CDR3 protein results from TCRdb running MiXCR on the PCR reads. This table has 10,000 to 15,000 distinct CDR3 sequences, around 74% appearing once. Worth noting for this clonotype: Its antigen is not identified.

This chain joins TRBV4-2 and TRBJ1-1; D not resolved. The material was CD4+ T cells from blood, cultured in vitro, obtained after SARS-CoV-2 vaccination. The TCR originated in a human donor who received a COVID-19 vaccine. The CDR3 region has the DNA TGTGCCAGCAGCCAAGGTTCCACGAGGGCTTTCTTT. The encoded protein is CASSQGSTRAFF.